This TCR beta chain is drawn from a study of cytotoxic CD8 clonotypes in ibrutinib-treated CLL. The CDR3 is 15 residues long. CDR1 is SGHTA, CDR2 FQGTGA, per germline. Trimming removed 5 bases from V and 5 bases from J; junction bases left unmatched: 6. Regarding the study as a whole: Sustained-remission patients were sampled at one set of times and progressing patients at different ones. With treatment, public clonotypes, which were uncommon, either contracted or remained stable. Increased clonality at ibrutinib response gave way to a return toward baseline at progression.

TCRdb's copy holds only in-frame clones and misses some; the assay was immunoSEQ multiplex PCR. The data contain roughly 200,000 clones, 79% of them seen just once; the ten biggest clones take up about 10%. A remark on this clone: Its antigen is still unknown.

Sequences were derived from PBMCs, sampled after 12 months of ibrutinib treatment. The source of this sequence is a human donor with chronic lymphocytic leukemia. The chain employs TRBV7-3 and TRBJ2-1; 10 nucleotides match TRBD2. The CDR3 region is CASSDQRGGHNEQFF. CDR3 in DNA: TGTGCCAGCAGCGACCAGCGGGGGGGCCACAATGAGCAGTTCTTC.